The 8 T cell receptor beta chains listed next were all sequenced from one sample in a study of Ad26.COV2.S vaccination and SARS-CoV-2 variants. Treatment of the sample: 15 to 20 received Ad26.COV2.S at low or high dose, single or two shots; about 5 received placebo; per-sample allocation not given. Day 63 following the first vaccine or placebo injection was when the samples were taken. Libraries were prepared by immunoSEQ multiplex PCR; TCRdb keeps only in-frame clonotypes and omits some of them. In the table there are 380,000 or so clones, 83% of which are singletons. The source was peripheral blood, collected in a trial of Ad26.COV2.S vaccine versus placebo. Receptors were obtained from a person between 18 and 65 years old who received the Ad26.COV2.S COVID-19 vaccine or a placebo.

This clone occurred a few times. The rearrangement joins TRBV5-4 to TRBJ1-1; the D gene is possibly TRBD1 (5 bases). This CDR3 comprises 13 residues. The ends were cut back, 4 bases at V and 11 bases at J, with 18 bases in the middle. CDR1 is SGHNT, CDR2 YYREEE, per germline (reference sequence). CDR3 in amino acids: CASSPGRGSEAFF. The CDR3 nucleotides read TGTGCCAGCAGCCCGGGCCGGGGGTCAGAGGCTTTCTTT.

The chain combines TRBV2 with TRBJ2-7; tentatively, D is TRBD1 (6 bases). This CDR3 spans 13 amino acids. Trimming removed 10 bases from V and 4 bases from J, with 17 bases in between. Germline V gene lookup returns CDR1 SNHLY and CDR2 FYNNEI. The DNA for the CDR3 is TGTGCCACCCAGGACAGTGGTAAATACGAGCAGTACTTC. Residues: CATQDSGKYEQYF. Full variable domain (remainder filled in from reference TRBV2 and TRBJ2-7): EPEVTQTPSHQVTQMGQEVILRCVPISNHLYFYWYRQILGQKVEFLVSFYNNEISEKSEIFDDQFSVERPDGSNFTLKIRSTKLEDSAMYFCATQDSGKYEQYFGPGTRLTVT.

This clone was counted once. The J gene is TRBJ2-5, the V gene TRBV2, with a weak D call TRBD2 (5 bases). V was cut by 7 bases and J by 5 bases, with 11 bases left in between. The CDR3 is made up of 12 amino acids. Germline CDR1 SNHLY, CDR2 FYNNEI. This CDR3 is CASTWTGETQYF. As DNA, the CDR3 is TGTGCCAGCACTTGGACTGGTGAGACCCAGTACTTC.

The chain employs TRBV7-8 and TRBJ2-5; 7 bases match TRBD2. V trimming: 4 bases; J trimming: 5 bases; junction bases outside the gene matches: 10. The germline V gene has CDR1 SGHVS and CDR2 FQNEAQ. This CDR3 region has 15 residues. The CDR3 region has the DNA TGTGCCAGCAGCTGGCCGGGACTAAGGGAGGAGACCCAGTACTTC. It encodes CASSWPGLREETQYF.

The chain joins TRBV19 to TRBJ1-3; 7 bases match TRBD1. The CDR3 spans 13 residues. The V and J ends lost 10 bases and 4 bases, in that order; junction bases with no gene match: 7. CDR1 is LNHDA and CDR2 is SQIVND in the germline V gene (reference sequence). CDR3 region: CATGGTAGNTIYF. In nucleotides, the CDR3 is TGTGCCACCGGAGGGACAGCAGGAAACACCATATATTTT. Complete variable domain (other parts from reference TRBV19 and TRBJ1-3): DGGITQSPKYLFRKEGQNVTLSCEQNLNHDAMYWYRQDPGQGLRLIYYSQIVNDFQKGDIAEGYSVSREKKESFPLTVTSAQKNPTAFYLCATGGTAGNTIYFGEGSWLTVV.

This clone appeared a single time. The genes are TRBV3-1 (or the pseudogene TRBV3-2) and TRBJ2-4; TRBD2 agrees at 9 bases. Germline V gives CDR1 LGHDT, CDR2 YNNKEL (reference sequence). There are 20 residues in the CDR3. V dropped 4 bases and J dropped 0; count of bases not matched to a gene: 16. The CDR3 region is CASSRKVSGGPPLAKNIQYF. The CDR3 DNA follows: TGTGCCAGCAGCCGAAAAGTCAGCGGGGGGCCCCCCTTAGCCAAAAACATTCAGTACTTC.

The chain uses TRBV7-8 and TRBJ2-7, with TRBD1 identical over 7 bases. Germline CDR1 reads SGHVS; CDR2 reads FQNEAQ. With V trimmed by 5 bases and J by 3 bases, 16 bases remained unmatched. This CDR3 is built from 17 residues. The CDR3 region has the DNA TGTGCCAGCAGCCTACTTGGGACAGCACACTCCTTCTACGAGCAGTACTTC. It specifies CASSLLGTAHSFYEQYF. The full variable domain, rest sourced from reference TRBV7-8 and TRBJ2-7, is GAGVSQSPRYKVAKRGQDVALRCDPISGHVSLFWYQQALGQGPEFLTYFQNEAQLDKSGLPSDRFFAERPEGSVSTLKIQRTQQEDSAVYLCASSLLGTAHSFYEQYFGPGTRLTVT.

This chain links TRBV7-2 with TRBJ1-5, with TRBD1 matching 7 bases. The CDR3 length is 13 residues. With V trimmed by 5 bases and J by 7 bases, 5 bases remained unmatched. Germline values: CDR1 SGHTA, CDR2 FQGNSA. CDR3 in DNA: TGTGCCAGCAGCCCAGGGGGGGTGCAGCCCCAGCATTTT. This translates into CASSPGGVQPQHF.